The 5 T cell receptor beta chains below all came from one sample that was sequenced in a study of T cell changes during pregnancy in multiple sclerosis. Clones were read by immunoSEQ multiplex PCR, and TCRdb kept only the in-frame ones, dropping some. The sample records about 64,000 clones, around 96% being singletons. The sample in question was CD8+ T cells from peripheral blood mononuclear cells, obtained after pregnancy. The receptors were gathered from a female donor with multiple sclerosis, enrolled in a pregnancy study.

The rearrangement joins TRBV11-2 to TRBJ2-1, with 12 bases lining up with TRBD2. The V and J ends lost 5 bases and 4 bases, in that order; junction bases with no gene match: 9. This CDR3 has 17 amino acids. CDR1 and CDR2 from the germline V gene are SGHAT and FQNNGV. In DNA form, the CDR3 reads TGTGCCAGCAGCCGCCGGACTAGCGGGACGAGATACAATGAGCAGTTCTTC. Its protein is CASSRRTSGTRYNEQFF.

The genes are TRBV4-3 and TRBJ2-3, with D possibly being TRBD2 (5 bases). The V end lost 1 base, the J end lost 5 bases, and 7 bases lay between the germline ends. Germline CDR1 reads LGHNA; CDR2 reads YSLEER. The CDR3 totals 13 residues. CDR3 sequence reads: CASSQGRVDTQYF. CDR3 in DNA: TGCGCCAGCAGCCAAGGGCGGGTAGATACGCAGTATTTT.

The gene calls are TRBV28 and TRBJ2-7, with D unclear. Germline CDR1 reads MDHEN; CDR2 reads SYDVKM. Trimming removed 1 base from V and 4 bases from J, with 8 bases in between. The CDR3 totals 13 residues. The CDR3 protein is CASSLFSRYEQYF. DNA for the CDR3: TGTGCCAGCAGTTTATTTAGTCGTTACGAGCAGTACTTC.

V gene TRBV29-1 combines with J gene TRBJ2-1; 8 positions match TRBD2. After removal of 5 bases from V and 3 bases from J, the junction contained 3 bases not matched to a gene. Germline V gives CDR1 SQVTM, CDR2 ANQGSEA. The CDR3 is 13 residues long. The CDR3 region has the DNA TGCAGCGTTCGGAGCGGGAGCTACAATGAGCAGTTCTTC. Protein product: CSVRSGSYNEQFF.

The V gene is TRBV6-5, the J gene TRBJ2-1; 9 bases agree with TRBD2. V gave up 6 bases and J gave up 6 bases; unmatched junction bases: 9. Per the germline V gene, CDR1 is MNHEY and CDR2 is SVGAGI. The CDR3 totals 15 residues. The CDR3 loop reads CASSPLAGAVNEQFF. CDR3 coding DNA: TGTGCCAGCAGCCCCTTAGCGGGAGCGGTCAATGAGCAGTTCTTC.